This T cell receptor beta chain came from a study of blood T cell repertoires in COVID-19. Study in general: The study drew acute and convalescent COVID-19 samples from the United States, Italy and Spain. Nucleic acid was either cDNA or gDNA, and it came from T cells, B-cell-depleted T cells, or PBMCs.

Per the original data handling: Estimated nucleated cell counts came from reference gene primer amplification. Sequencing was performed with immunoSEQ multiplex PCR; in TCRdb, only in-frame clones are kept and a portion is missing. V and J calls and clone size follow that table, whereas D and trimming were derived from the DNA. The table includes about 270,000 clones, around 86% detected once. Germline V gene data show CDR1 as SGHVS and CDR2 as FNYEAQ. With 5 bases removed from V and 3 bases from J, the gap between germline ends came to 7 bases. The CDR3 spans 13 residues. This clone was observed once.

This sequence was found in a man in his fifties or sixties with acute or convalescent COVID-19. This chain joins TRBV7-6 and TRBJ2-2; no definite D call. Material for sequencing was peripheral blood. The CDR3 here is CASSADHTGELFF. CDR3 coding DNA: TGTGCCAGCAGCGCGGATCACACCGGGGAGCTGTTTTTT. Together with reference TRBV7-6 and TRBJ2-2, the CDR3 gives the full variable domain: GAGVSQSPRYKVTKRGQDVALRCDPISGHVSLYWYRQALGQGPEFLTYFNYEAQQDKSGLPNDRFSAERPEGSISTLTIQRTEQRDSAMYRCASSADHTGELFFGEGSRLTVL.